Below are 24 T cell receptor beta chains sequenced from a single sample in a study of blood T cell repertoires in COVID-19. Only in-frame clones appear in the TCRdb table, and some are missing; sequencing was by immunoSEQ multiplex PCR. The sample holds some 340,000 clones, 83% seen once. Sequencing was done on a sample of PBMCs or T cells enriched from blood (not recorded which). The receptors derive from a woman aged 50 to 60 who had recovered from COVID-19.

The rearrangement joins TRBV30 to TRBJ2-1; TRBD2 aligns across 10 bases. This CDR3 has 14 amino acids. The V gene end was trimmed by 5 bases and the J gene end by 4 bases; junction bases not matched to a gene: 5. The V gene's germline CDR1 is GTSNPN and CDR2 SVGIG (reference sequence). In nucleotides, the CDR3 is TGTGCCTGGTCGCTAGCGGGAGTTTACAATGAGCAGTTCTTC. Its translation: CAWSLAGVYNEQFF.

This clone was recorded once. The chain recombines TRBV30 with TRBJ1-2, with TRBD1 identical over 7 bases. Looked up from germline, CDR1 is GTSNPN and CDR2 is SVGIG (reference sequence). V was pared by 5 bases and J by 4 bases, with 10 bases of the junction left unmatched. The CDR3 runs to 14 residues. The CDR3 loop reads CAWGVRGPLYGYTF. The DNA of the CDR3 is TGTGCCTGGGGGGTTAGGGGGCCCCTCTATGGCTACACCTTC.

This sequence joins TRBV2 and TRBJ1-4; D is unresolved. The germline V gene has CDR1 SNHLY and CDR2 FYNNEI. V lost 2 bases, J lost 10 bases, and 8 bases lay in between. CDR3 length: 12 residues. For the CDR3, the DNA is TGTGCCAGCAGTGAATACAGCGGAAAACTGTTTTTT. This encodes CASSEYSGKLFF.

This chain links TRBV6-5 with TRBJ1-1; no definite D call. The CDR3 covers 13 residues. Germline CDR1 and CDR2: MNHEY and SVGAGI. V dropped 4 bases and J dropped 0 bases, with 6 bases sitting between them. The CDR3 DNA is TGTGCCAGCAGTTCCCTTATGAACACTGAAGCTTTCTTT. It yields the protein CASSSLMNTEAFF.

The genes are TRBV19 and TRBJ2-1; D is uncertain. V was shortened by 7 bases and J by 10 bases, with 8 bases between the two germline ends. The length of the CDR3 is 10 residues. CDR1 is LNHDA and CDR2 is SQIVND in the germline V gene (reference sequence). CDR3 bases: TGTGCCAGTAAGAGGCGGGAGCAGTTCTTC. This codes for CASKRREQFF.

The chain carries TRBV18 and TRBJ1-5; TRBD1 agrees at 7 bases. Trimming removed 3 bases from V and 3 bases from J; junction bases left unmatched: 5. The CDR3 has 15 residues. Germline assignment: CDR1 KGHSH and CDR2 LQKENI. In DNA, the CDR3 is TGTGCCAGCTCACCCGGACAGGCCCTCAATCAGCCCCAGCATTTT. This encodes CASSPGQALNQPQHF.

V gene TRBV6-2 or TRBV6-3 combines with J gene TRBJ2-3, with D possibly TRBD1 on 6 matching bases. CDR3 size: 14 residues. Germline loops: CDR1 MNHEY, CDR2 SVGEGT. The germline V and J ends were trimmed by 5 bases and 2 bases, with 11 bases remaining between them. This chain's CDR3 is CASSIQGNTDTQYF. CDR3 coding DNA: TGTGCCAGCAGTATACAGGGTAACACAGATACGCAGTATTTT.

This clone came up many times. The chain has TRBV6-5 and TRBJ1-2; unclear D gene. The V gene's germline CDR1 is MNHEY and CDR2 SVGAGI. This CDR3 has 12 amino acids. V was cut by 9 bases and J by 8 bases, with 16 bases left in between. The CDR3 loop is CASLESTGGYTF. The CDR3 DNA is TGTGCCAGTCTTGAGTCAACGGGGGGCTACACCTTC.

V gene TRBV6-5 combines with J gene TRBJ1-3; D unresolved. The CDR3 is made up of 14 amino acids. V lost 2 bases and J lost 0, with 5 bases in between. Germline assignment: CDR1 MNHEY and CDR2 SVGAGI. This CDR3 is CASSYELSGNTIYF. Written as DNA, the CDR3 is TGTGCCAGCAGTTACGAGCTCTCTGGAAACACCATATATTTT.

This clone was recorded once. The chain employs TRBV7-2 and TRBJ2-1; perhaps TRBD2 as D (6 bases). Germline-derived CDR1 and CDR2 are SGHTA and FQGNSA. With 3 bases removed from V and 6 bases from J, the gap between germline ends came to 12 bases. The CDR3 consists of 14 residues. The CDR3 region is CASSLVVAANEQFF. Here the CDR3 DNA reads TGTGCCAGCAGCTTGGTGGTAGCGGCCAATGAGCAGTTCTTC.

The J gene is TRBJ1-5, the V gene TRBV4-1; 9 positions agree with TRBD1. Germline CDR1 and CDR2: MGHRA and YSYEKL. The CDR3 is 18 residues long. V lost 0 bases and J lost 7; bases outside the gene matches: 13. This chain's CDR3 is CASSQDSIYRGRGQPQHF. CDR3 nucleotides: TGCGCCAGCAGCCAAGACTCAATTTACAGGGGGCGAGGGCAGCCCCAGCATTTT.

The chain combines TRBV5-4 with TRBJ1-2; D might be TRBD1 (6 bases). Trimming shortened V by 0 bases and J by 5 bases, and 11 bases separated the two germline ends. In germline, CDR1 is SGHNT, CDR2 YYREEE (reference sequence). The CDR3 is 14 amino acids. The chain's CDR3 is CASSLDRARYGYTF. CDR3 bases: TGTGCCAGCAGCTTGGACAGGGCGAGGTATGGCTACACCTTC.

The chain links TRBV7-2 to TRBJ1-2; 10 bases are a match to TRBD1. Looked up from germline, CDR1 is SGHTA and CDR2 is FQGNSA. V shed 5 bases, J shed 7 bases, and the junction held 16 bases outside the gene matches. CDR3 length: 17 amino acids. Written as DNA, the CDR3 is TGTGCCAGCAGCACCCGTGGGGCGACAGGGGGCTTTGTTGGCTACACCTTC. Protein: CASSTRGATGGFVGYTF.

The chain has TRBV18 and TRBJ2-2; 15 bases are shared with TRBD2. The CDR3 is made up of 18 amino acids. Germline CDR1 KGHSH, CDR2 LQKENI. The J segment lost 0 bases and the V segment lost 6 bases, leaving 5 bases of the junction unmatched. CDR3 loop: CASSQGLAGGPNTGELFF. Here the CDR3 DNA reads TGTGCCAGCTCTCAAGGACTAGCGGGGGGGCCGAACACCGGGGAGCTGTTTTTT.

This clone has only a few counts. This rearrangement joins TRBV11-2 to TRBJ1-1, with D uncertain. The CDR3 runs to 14 residues. CDR1 SGHAT and CDR2 FQNNGV come from the germline V gene. V dropped 4 bases and J dropped 1 base, with 10 bases sitting between them. CDR3 residues: CASSSLYRNTEAFF. For the CDR3, the DNA is TGTGCCAGCAGCTCCCTTTACAGGAACACTGAAGCTTTCTTT.

In this sample, this clone turned up once. This chain joins TRBV3-1 (or the pseudogene TRBV3-2) and TRBJ2-5; 7 nucleotides align to TRBD1. Trimming cost V 3 bases and J 3 bases; bases outside gene matches: 7. The germline gives CDR1 LGHDT, CDR2 YNNKEL (reference sequence). The CDR3 totals 15 residues. The CDR3 DNA is TGTGCCAGCAGCCAGGGGACAGCGCCCAAAGAGACCCAGTACTTC. Protein product: CASSQGTAPKETQYF.

V gene TRBV12-5 combines with J gene TRBJ2-2; D may be TRBD1 (5 bases). The V and J ends lost 6 bases and 5 bases respectively, with 10 bases between them. CDR1 LGHNT and CDR2 FRNRAP come from the germline V gene. This CDR3 spans 13 amino acids. The DNA of the CDR3 is TGTGCTAGTGGACGCCACAGGACCGGGGAGCTGTTTTTT. Translated: CASGRHRTGELFF.

J is TRBJ2-7 and V is TRBV29-1, with 8 bases aligning to TRBD1. CDR1 SQVTM and CDR2 ANQGSEA come from the germline V gene. J lost 6 bases, V lost 6 bases, and 13 bases had no gene match. CDR3 length equals 14 residues. CDR3 bases: TGCAGCGTGAGGGGACAGGTAAATTCGGGCGAGCAGTACTTC. It specifies CSVRGQVNSGEQYF.

This clone was detected a few times. J is TRBJ2-6 and V is TRBV4-2; 7 bases are shared with TRBD2. V lost 0 bases to trimming and J lost 0 bases; unmatched junction nucleotides: 8. Germline lookup yields CDR1 LGHNA and CDR2 YNFKEQ. This CDR3 is 19 amino acids long. The CDR3 sequence: CASSQDSGQDYSGANVLTF. Written as DNA, the CDR3 is TGTGCCAGCAGCCAAGATAGCGGGCAGGACTACTCTGGGGCCAACGTCCTGACTTTC.

The chain is built from TRBV19 and TRBJ1-1; TRBD1 aligns across 7 bases. The CDR3 totals 17 residues. The germline V gene encodes CDR1 LNHDA and CDR2 SQIVND (reference sequence). With V trimmed by 6 bases and J by 1 base, 14 bases remained unmatched. The CDR3 bases are TGTGCCAGTAGAGCGAAGGGGGCGGGAGGGCAGAACACTGAAGCTTTCTTT. This encodes CASRAKGAGGQNTEAFF.

The CDR3 nucleotides are TGTGCCAGCAGTGAGCAGGCGTACCAAGAGACCCAGTACTTC. As protein: CASSEQAYQETQYF. V and J are TRBV25-1 and TRBJ2-5; D is unresolved. This CDR3 is 14 amino acids long. Between the trimmed V and J ends, which lost 3 bases and 0 bases, there was a span of 8 bases. The V gene's germline CDR1 is MGHDK and CDR2 SYGVNS.

The chain uses TRBV11-3 and TRBJ2-2, with a tentative D call TRBD1 (5 bases). Trimming stripped 2 bases from V and 3 bases from J, with 13 bases between. The V gene's germline CDR1 is SGHNT and CDR2 YENEEA. This CDR3 is 16 amino acids long. The CDR3 region is CASSLQIGVHTGELFF. In nucleotides, the CDR3 is TGTGCCAGCAGCTTACAAATAGGGGTCCACACCGGGGAGCTGTTTTTT.

On this clone itself: Other DNA sequences of this sample code for an identical CDR3. This chain connects TRBV5-1 to TRBJ1-1; D not resolved. This CDR3 is built from 13 residues. Germline CDR1 reads SGHRS; CDR2 reads YFSETQ. V was pared by 2 bases and J by 0 bases, with 5 bases between. The CDR3 sequence: CASSLAVNTEAFF. CDR3 bases: TGCGCCAGCAGCTTAGCTGTGAACACTGAAGCTTTCTTT. Full variable domain (outside the CDR3, taken from reference TRBV5-1 and TRBJ1-1): KAGVTQTPRYLIKTRGQQVTLSCSPISGHRSVSWYQQTPGQGLQFLFEYFSETQRNKGNFPGRFSGRQFSNSRSEMNVSTLELGDSALYLCASSLAVNTEAFFGQGTRLTVV.

This sequence joins TRBV4-1 and TRBJ1-2; D uncertain. V was clipped by 1 base and J by 5 bases, with 11 bases between them. CDR3 length: 14 residues. The V gene's germline CDR1 is MGHRA and CDR2 YSYEKL. The CDR3 sequence is CASSQGVGKYGYTF. The CDR3 DNA reads as TGCGCCAGCAGCCAAGGTGTCGGGAAGTATGGCTACACCTTC.